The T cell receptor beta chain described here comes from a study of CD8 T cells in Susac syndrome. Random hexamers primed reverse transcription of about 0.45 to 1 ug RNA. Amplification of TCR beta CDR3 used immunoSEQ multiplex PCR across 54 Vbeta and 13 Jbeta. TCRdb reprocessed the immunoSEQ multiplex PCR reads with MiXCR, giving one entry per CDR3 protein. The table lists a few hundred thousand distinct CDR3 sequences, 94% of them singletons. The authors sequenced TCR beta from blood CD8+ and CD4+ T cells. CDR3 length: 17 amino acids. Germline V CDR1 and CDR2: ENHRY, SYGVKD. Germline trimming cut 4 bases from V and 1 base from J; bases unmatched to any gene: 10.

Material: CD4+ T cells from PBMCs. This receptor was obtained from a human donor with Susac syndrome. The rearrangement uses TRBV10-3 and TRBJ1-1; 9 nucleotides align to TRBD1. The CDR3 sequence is CAISGQGGSPENTEAFF. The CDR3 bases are TGTGCCATCAGTGGACAGGGGGGGTCCCCTGAGAACACTGAAGCTTTCTTT.